The clone carrying this T cell receptor (beta chain) has ten or more counts. These data originate in a study of T cells in Graves' hyperthyroidism and ophthalmopathy. Study information: Pretreatment peripheral blood was obtained at initial diagnosis.

If no ophthalmopathy progression occurred within 18 months, Graves' hyperthyroidism was stable. The V gene's germline CDR1 is SGHRS and CDR2 YFSETQ. With 4 bases removed from V and 2 bases from J, the gap between germline ends came to 3 bases. The CDR3 has 11 amino acids. Amplified TCR beta CDR3 regions derived from RNA transcripts. First-round RT-PCR of the TCR CDR3 relied on the HTBI primer set. TCRdb re-called the multiplex PCR reads through MiXCR, storing one row per CDR3 protein. The table shows more than 150,000 distinct CDR3 sequences, with more than 15% occurring only once. The material sequenced was blood. The source is a woman between 45 and 65 years old with Graves' hyperthyroidism. The V call is TRBV5-1, the J call TRBJ2-5; D uncertain. The CDR3 region is CASSIQETQYF. CDR3 sequence (DNA): TGCGCCAGCAGCATACAAGAGACCCAGTACTTC.